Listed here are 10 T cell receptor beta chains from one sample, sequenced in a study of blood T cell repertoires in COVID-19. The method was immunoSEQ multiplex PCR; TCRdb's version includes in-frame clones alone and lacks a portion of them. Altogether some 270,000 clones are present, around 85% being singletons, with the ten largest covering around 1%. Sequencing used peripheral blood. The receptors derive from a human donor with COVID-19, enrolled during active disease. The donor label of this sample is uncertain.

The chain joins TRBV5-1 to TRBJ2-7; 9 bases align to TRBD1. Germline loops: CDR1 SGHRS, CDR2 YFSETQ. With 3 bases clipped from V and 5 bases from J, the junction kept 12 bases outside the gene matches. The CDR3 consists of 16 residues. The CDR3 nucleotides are TGCGCCAGCAGCTGGCAACCGGGACAGGGAGTAGACGAGCAGTACTTC. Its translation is CASSWQPGQGVDEQYF.

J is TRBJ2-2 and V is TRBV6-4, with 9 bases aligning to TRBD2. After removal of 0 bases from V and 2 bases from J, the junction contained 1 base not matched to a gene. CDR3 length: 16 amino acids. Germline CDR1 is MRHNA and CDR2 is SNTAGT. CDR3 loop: CASSDSTSGNTGELFF. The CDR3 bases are TGTGCCAGCAGTGACTCGACTAGCGGCAACACCGGGGAGCTGTTTTTT.

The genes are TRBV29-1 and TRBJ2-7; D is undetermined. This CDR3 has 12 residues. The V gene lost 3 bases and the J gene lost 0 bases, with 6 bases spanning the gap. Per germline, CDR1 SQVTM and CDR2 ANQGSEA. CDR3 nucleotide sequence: TGCAGCGTTGAGAGCCCCTCCTACGAGCAGTACTTC. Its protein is CSVESPSYEQYF.

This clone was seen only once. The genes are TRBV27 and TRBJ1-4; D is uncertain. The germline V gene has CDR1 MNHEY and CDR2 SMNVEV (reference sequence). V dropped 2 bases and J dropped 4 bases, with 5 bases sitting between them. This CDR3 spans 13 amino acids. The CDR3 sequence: CASSLQNNEKLFF. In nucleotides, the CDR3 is TGTGCCAGCAGTTTACAAAATAATGAAAAACTGTTTTTT.

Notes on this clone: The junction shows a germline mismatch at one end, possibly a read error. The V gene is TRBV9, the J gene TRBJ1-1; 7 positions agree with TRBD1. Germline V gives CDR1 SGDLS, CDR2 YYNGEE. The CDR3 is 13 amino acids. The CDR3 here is CASSRTSGTVKIF. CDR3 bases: TGTGCCAGCAGCCGTACATCCGGGACAGTAAAGATCTTT.

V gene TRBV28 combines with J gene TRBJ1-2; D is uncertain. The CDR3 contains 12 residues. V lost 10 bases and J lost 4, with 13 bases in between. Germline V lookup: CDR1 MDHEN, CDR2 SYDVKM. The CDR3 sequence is CATEEAVYGYTF. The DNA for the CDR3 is TGTGCCACAGAGGAGGCTGTCTATGGCTACACCTTC.

CDR3 protein: CASSRTSGGTTDTQYF. CDR3 coding DNA: TGTGCCAGCAGTCGGACTAGCGGGGGGACCACAGATACGCAGTATTTT. V usage is TRBV6-2 or TRBV6-3 and J usage is TRBJ2-3, with 14 bases matching TRBD2. J lost 2 bases, V lost 5 bases, and 3 bases had no gene match. The CDR3 loop spans 16 amino acids. Germline V CDR1 and CDR2: MNHEY, SVGEGT.

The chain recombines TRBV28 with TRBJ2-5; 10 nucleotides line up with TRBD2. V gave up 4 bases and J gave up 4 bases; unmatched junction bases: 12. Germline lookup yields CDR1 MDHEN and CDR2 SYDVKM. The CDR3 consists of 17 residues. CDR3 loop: CASSSRSSGRRGETQYF. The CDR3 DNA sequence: TGTGCCAGCAGTTCCCGTTCTAGCGGGAGAAGAGGAGAGACCCAGTACTTC. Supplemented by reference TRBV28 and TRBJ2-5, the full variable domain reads DVKVTQSSRYLVKRTGEKVFLECVQDMDHENMFWYRQDPGLGLRLIYFSYDVKMKEKGDIPEGYSVSREKKERFSLILESASTNQTSMYLCASSSRSSGRRGETQYFGPGTRLLVL.

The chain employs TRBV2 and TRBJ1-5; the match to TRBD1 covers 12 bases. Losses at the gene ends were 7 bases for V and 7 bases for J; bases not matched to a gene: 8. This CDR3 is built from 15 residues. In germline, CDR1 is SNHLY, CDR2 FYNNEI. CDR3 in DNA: TGTGCCAGCACGCTGAGGGGACAGGGGGCCCAGCCCCAGCATTTT. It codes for CASTLRGQGAQPQHF.

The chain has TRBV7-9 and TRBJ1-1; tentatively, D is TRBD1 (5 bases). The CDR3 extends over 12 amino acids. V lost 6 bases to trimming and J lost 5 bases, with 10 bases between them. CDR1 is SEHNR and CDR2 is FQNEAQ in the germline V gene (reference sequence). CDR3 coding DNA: TGTGCCAGCAGGGAGACAGAGACTGAAGCTTTCTTT. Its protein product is CASRETETEAFF.